The clone carrying this T cell receptor (beta chain) was counted ten times or more. V was trimmed by 1 base and J by 2 bases, leaving 12 bases between them. The germline CDR1 and CDR2 sequences are SGHAT and FQNNGV. This CDR3 is 16 amino acids long. These data come from a study of T cells in Graves' hyperthyroidism and ophthalmopathy. Researchers amplified the TCR beta CDR3 regions from RNA transcripts. RT-PCR in the first round (using the HTBI primer set) targeted the TCR CDR3. MiXCR, run by TCRdb on the multiplex PCR reads, gives a single entry per CDR3 protein. The sample has about 640,000 distinct CDR3 sequences; about a fifth are singletons.

This chain links TRBV11-2 with TRBJ2-1; tentatively, D is TRBD2 (5 bases). This clonotype was obtained from a man between 25 and 39 years old with Graves' ophthalmopathy. Sequencing was carried out using blood. CDR3 protein: CASSLGPGGAYNEQFF. CDR3 sequence (DNA): TGTGCCAGCAGCTTAGGACCAGGAGGTGCCTACAATGAGCAGTTCTTC.